The 25 T cell receptor beta chains given below trace back to one sample, sequenced in a study of brain metastases from non-small cell lung cancer. Profiled with immunoSEQ multiplex PCR; TCRdb holds only in-frame clones, not every one. The sample records 400 or so clones, approximately 85% being singletons. Sequences were obtained from tissue from a brain metastasis. The receptors originated from a donor at least 40 years old with non-small cell lung cancer.

V is TRBV5-4 and J is TRBJ2-7; 9 bases are a match to TRBD1. Germline lookup yields CDR1 SGHNT and CDR2 YYREEE (reference sequence). The CDR3 is 15 residues long. The junction had 8 bases not matched to a gene; V was cut back by 3 bases and J by 4 bases. CDR3: CASSSPGQGDYEQYF. CDR3 sequence (DNA): TGTGCCAGCAGCTCCCCGGGACAGGGTGATTACGAGCAGTACTTC.

This clone was seen a handful of times. The J gene is TRBJ2-7, the V gene TRBV21-1; the listed D gene, TRBD2, was not tested against the DNA. TRBV21-1 is deemed a pseudogene. The CDR3 length is 15 residues. The CDR3 DNA follows: TGTGCCAGCAGCAAAGGGGGCGGGGGCTCCTACGAGCAGTACTTC. This translates into CASSKGGGGSYEQYF.

This clone was seen a handful of times. The chain links TRBV28 to TRBJ2-5, with D possibly matching TRBD1 (5 bases). Trimming removed 4 bases at V and 5 bases at J, with 17 bases between. The CDR3 is 15 amino acids. Germline lookup yields CDR1 MDHEN and CDR2 SYDVKM. The CDR3 spells CASSSGQGLLETQYF. CDR3 coding DNA: TGTGCCAGCAGTTCCGGGCAGGGCCTCTTGGAGACCCAGTACTTC.

The rearrangement uses TRBV7-9 and TRBJ2-3; TRBD2 might be the D (6 bases). Trimming took 5 bases from V and 0 from J, leaving 15 bases between them. The germline gives CDR1 SEHNR, CDR2 FQNEAQ (reference sequence). CDR3 length: 16 residues. The CDR3 reads CASSPRGLFSTDTQYF. The CDR3, as DNA: TGTGCCAGCAGCCCGCGGGGACTCTTTAGCACAGATACGCAGTATTTT. Full variable domain (missing parts from reference TRBV7-9 and TRBJ2-3): DTGVSQNPRHKITKRGQNVTFRCDPISEHNRLYWYRQTLGQGPEFLTYFQNEAQLEKSRLLSDRFSAERPKGSFSTLEIQRTEQGDSAMYLCASSPRGLFSTDTQYFGPGTRLTVL.

The rearrangement joins TRBV10-3 to TRBJ1-2; D is undetermined. Germline V gene data show CDR1 as ENHRY and CDR2 as SYGVKD. CDR3 size: 11 residues. Trimming left V 7 bases short and J 2 bases short, with 5 bases between. CDR3 region: CAITGNYGYTF. The CDR3 coding sequence is TGTGCCATCACCGGAAACTATGGCTACACCTTC.

The CDR3 DNA reads as TGTGCCAGCAGTTCTGAGCGACCGGGCAATGAGCAGTTCTTC. It is translated as CASSSERPGNEQFF. The chain recombines TRBV28 with TRBJ2-1; D not resolved. This CDR3 has 14 amino acids. Germline CDR1 is MDHEN and CDR2 is SYDVKM. Trimming cost V 4 bases and J 6 bases, with 13 bases left between them.

This rearrangement joins TRBV29-1 to TRBJ2-1; D perhaps matches TRBD2 (6 bases). This CDR3 contains 13 residues. V was cut by 3 bases and J by 11 bases, with 17 bases left in between. Per the germline V gene, CDR1 is SQVTM and CDR2 is ANQGSEA. CDR3 DNA sequence: TGCAGCGTTGATCCTTATTTAGCGGATAAGCAGTTCTTC. Amino acid sequence: CSVDPYLADKQFF.

This chain connects TRBV20-1 to TRBJ1-4; unclear D gene. The CDR3 extends over 12 amino acids. The germline V gene encodes CDR1 DFQATT and CDR2 SNEGSKA (reference sequence). V lost 3 bases, J lost 4 bases, and 6 bases lay in between. CDR3 residues: CSASDNNEKLFF. CDR3 coding DNA: TGCAGTGCTAGTGACAATAATGAAAAACTGTTTTTT.

V gene TRBV19 combines with J gene TRBJ2-7; 9 bases agree with TRBD1. The CDR3 contains 14 residues. The germline V gene has CDR1 LNHDA and CDR2 SQIVND (reference sequence). Trimming took 10 bases from V and 2 from J; bases not matched to a gene: 9. This CDR3 is CAINPGQGPYEQYF. The CDR3 nucleotides read TGTGCCATTAATCCGGGACAGGGCCCCTACGAGCAGTACTTC.

The J gene is TRBJ2-3, the V gene TRBV7-3; 7 nucleotides match TRBD1. CDR1 is SGHTA and CDR2 is FQGTGA in the germline V gene. The V gene end was trimmed by 5 bases and the J gene end by 5 bases; junction bases not matched to a gene: 13. There are 16 residues in the CDR3. CDR3 sequence (DNA): TGTGCCAGCAGCCCCCTAGGGGACAGATCGGTAGATACGCAGTATTTT. It is translated as CASSPLGDRSVDTQYF.

This clone was detected only once. V usage is TRBV6-2 or TRBV6-3 and J usage is TRBJ1-5, with D tentatively TRBD1 (6 bases). With 0 bases removed from V and 2 bases from J, the gap between germline ends came to 11 bases. This CDR3 has 16 residues. CDR1 is MNHEY, CDR2 SVGEGT, per germline. CDR3 loop: CASSYSGGLRNQPQHF. The CDR3 nucleotides are TGTGCCAGCAGTTACTCGGGGGGGCTGCGCAATCAGCCCCAGCATTTT.

J is TRBJ2-7 and V is TRBV27; tentative D call: TRBD1 (7 bases). CDR1 is MNHEY and CDR2 is SMNVEV in the germline V gene (reference sequence). V lost 7 bases and J lost 6, with 22 bases in between. The length of the CDR3 is 15 residues. The CDR3: CASIYEWAGGFEQYF. The CDR3 region has the DNA TGTGCCAGCATTTACGAGTGGGCAGGGGGGTTCGAGCAGTACTTC.

The chain employs TRBV13 and TRBJ2-7, with D perhaps being TRBD1 or TRBD2 (5 bases each). Trimming removed 4 bases from V and 1 base from J, with 11 bases in between. Germline V gives CDR1 PRHDT, CDR2 FYEKMQ (reference sequence). The CDR3 is 14 amino acids. Here the CDR3 reads CASSSRDVSYEQYF. In DNA form, the CDR3 reads TGTGCCAGCAGCTCCCGGGACGTTTCCTACGAGCAGTACTTC.

The V call is TRBV5-6, the J call TRBJ2-1; TRBD2 aligns across 10 bases. V lost 5 bases and J lost 8; bases outside the gene matches: 7. The CDR3 covers 14 residues. In germline, CDR1 is SGHDT, CDR2 YYEEEE. In DNA form, the CDR3 reads TGTGCCAGCAGGTCTAGCGGGAGTGTATATGAGCAGTTCTTC. Translating it yields CASRSSGSVYEQFF.

This chain connects TRBV5-6 to TRBJ2-7, with 9 bases that match TRBD2. CDR1 is SGHDT, CDR2 YYEEEE, per germline. The CDR3 spans 14 residues. V dropped 6 bases and J dropped 3; count of bases not matched to a gene: 7. CDR3 protein: CASTVAGVNYEQYF. CDR3 bases: TGTGCCAGCACTGTAGCGGGAGTAAACTACGAGCAGTACTTC.

This rearrangement joins TRBV6-6 to TRBJ1-3; D call uncertain. The germline V gene encodes CDR1 MNHNY and CDR2 SVGAGI (reference sequence). Trimming stripped 0 bases from V and 4 bases from J, with 7 bases between. This CDR3 is 14 amino acids long. The CDR3 DNA reads TGTGCCAGCAGTTACTCGATCGAAGGAAACACCATATATTTT. This translates into CASSYSIEGNTIYF.

The rearrangement uses TRBV19 and TRBJ2-1; 11 nucleotides align to TRBD2. The CDR3 spans 17 residues. The ends lost 4 bases at V and 8 bases at J; junction bases unmatched: 13. CDR1 LNHDA and CDR2 SQIVND come from the germline V gene (reference sequence). As DNA, the CDR3 is TGTGCCAGTAGTAGAACCTTACTAGCGGGAGTAGGGGATGAGCAGTTCTTC. It specifies CASSRTLLAGVGDEQFF.

The chain couples TRBV29-1 to TRBJ1-2; maybe TRBD1 (6 bases). Trimming left V 1 base short and J 3 bases short, with 12 bases between. This CDR3 has 14 amino acids. Germline CDR1 reads SQVTM; CDR2 reads ANQGSEA. CDR3 sequence (DNA): TGCAGCGTTGAAGTTTGGGCAGGGGACTATGGCTACACCTTC. Its translation: CSVEVWAGDYGYTF.

This clone was detected once. CDR3 sequence reads: CASSYSSSPNNEQFF. DNA of the CDR3: TGTGCCAGCAGTTACTCCTCTAGCCCGAACAATGAGCAGTTCTTC. The V gene is TRBV6-5, the J gene TRBJ2-1; D may be TRBD2 (5 bases). Germline CDR1 is MNHEY and CDR2 is SVGAGI. The CDR3 consists of 15 residues. Trimming shortened V by 0 bases and J by 5 bases, and 11 bases separated the two germline ends.

This chain uses TRBV10-3 with TRBJ1-2; TRBD1 might be the D (5 bases). The germline CDR1 and CDR2 sequences are ENHRY and SYGVKD. This CDR3 spans 14 amino acids. V lost 4 bases and J lost 5, with 14 bases in between. In DNA form, the CDR3 reads TGTGCCATCAGTGTCACCGGGACTCTTTATGGCTACACCTTC. Translation gives CAISVTGTLYGYTF.

The chain uses TRBV7-9 and TRBJ2-5, with D maybe TRBD2 (5 bases). CDR1 is SEHNR and CDR2 is FQNEAQ in the germline V gene (reference sequence). V shed 2 bases and J shed 2 bases, with 12 bases lying between them. The CDR3 runs 15 residues. CDR3 sequence: CASSLRLGEQETQYF. The CDR3 DNA reads as TGTGCCAGCAGCTTAAGATTGGGAGAGCAAGAGACCCAGTACTTC.

The chain couples TRBV14 to TRBJ1-1; D may be TRBD1 (6 bases). The CDR3 is 13 residues long. V was shortened by 4 bases and J by 4 bases, with 10 bases between the two germline ends. The germline CDR1 and CDR2 sequences are SGHDN and FVKESK. The CDR3 is CASSLGRGTEAFF. Written as DNA, the CDR3 is TGTGCCAGCAGCCTTGGCAGGGGCACTGAAGCTTTCTTT.

This rearrangement joins TRBV10-3 to TRBJ2-7, with D hard to call. CDR3 length equals 14 residues. Trimming stripped 4 bases from V and 2 bases from J, with 12 bases between. Germline loops: CDR1 ENHRY, CDR2 SYGVKD. The CDR3, as DNA: TGTGCCATCAGTGGGGCCGGGTCAACCTACGAGCAGTACTTC. It codes for CAISGAGSTYEQYF.

This chain connects TRBV5-5 to TRBJ2-5; a weak D match, TRBD2 (5 bases). This CDR3 has 15 residues. Germline V lookup: CDR1 SGHKS, CDR2 YYEKEE (reference sequence). Trimming stripped 4 bases from V and 5 bases from J, with 18 bases between. The CDR3 bases are TGTGCCAGCAGCAAGATGACTACGGGCGGTGAGACCCAGTACTTC. This codes for CASSKMTTGGETQYF.

The chain couples TRBV3-1 (or the pseudogene TRBV3-2) to TRBJ2-2; TRBD2 might be the D (6 bases). The CDR3 totals 16 residues. V was pared by 5 bases and J by 4 bases, with 17 bases between. Germline loops: CDR1 LGHDT, CDR2 YNNKEL (reference sequence). The CDR3 bases are TGTGCCAGCAGCGGAGAGACTAGGGGAGGCACCGGGGAGCTGTTTTTT. It yields the protein CASSGETRGGTGELFF.